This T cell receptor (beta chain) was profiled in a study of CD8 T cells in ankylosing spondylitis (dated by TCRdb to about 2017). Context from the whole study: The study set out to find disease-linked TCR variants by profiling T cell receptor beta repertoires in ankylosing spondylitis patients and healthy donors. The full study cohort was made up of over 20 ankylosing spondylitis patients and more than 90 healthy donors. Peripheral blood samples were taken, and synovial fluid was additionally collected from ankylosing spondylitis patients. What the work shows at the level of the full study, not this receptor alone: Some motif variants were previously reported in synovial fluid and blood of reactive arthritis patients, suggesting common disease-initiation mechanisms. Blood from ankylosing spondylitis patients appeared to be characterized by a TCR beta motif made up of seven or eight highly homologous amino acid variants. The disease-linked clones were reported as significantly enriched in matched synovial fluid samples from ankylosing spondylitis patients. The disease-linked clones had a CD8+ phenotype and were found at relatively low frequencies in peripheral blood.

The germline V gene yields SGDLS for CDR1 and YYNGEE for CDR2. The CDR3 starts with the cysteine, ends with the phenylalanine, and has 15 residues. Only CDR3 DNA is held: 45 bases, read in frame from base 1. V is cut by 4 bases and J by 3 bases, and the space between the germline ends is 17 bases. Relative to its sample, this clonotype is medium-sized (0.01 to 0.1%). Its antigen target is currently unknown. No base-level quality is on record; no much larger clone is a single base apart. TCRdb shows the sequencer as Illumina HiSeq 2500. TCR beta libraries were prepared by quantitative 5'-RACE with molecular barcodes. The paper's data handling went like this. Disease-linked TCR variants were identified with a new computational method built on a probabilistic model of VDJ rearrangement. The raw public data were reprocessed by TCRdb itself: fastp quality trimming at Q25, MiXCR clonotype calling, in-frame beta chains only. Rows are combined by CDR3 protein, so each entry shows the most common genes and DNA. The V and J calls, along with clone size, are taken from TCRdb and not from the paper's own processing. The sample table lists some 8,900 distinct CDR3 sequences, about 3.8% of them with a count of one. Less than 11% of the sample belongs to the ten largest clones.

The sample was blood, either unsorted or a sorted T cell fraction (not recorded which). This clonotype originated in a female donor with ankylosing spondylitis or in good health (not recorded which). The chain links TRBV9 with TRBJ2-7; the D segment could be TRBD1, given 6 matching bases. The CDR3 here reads CASSPAGVPYYEQYF. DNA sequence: TGTGCCAGCAGCCCCGCAGGGGTGCCTTACTACGAGCAGTACTTC.